Following are 15 T cell receptor beta chains from one sample sequenced in a study of beta chain features in type 1 diabetes (dated by TCRdb to the late 2010s). The receptor library was made with the immunoSEQ multiplex PCR assay. The entire amount of isolated RNA was reverse transcribed using the High Capacity cDNA Reverse Transcription Kit, so the sequenced TCRB transcripts were expressed ones. TCRdb retrieved this table from immuneACCESS and kept in-frame rearrangements only. Not all clones are present; in checked studies, unresolved V genes account for under half, and no reason is known for the remainder. The sample table holds 310,000 or so clones, of which roughly 8% were seen once. Approximately 0.47% of the sample goes to the ten largest clones. The sequenced sample consisted of central memory CD4+ T cells from blood. Receptors were obtained from a young woman in good health.

This clone has a handful of counts. This chain joins TRBV18 and TRBJ2-7; 7 nucleotides line up with TRBD2. This CDR3 contains 15 residues. Germline loops: CDR1 KGHSH, CDR2 LQKENI. The V gene end was trimmed by 2 bases and the J gene end by 5 bases; junction bases not matched to a gene: 9. The CDR3 protein is CASSPNEAGLNEQYF. The CDR3 DNA reads TGTGCCAGCTCACCAAATGAAGCGGGATTGAACGAGCAGTACTTC.

This clone has a handful of counts. The DNA of the CDR3 is TGTGCCAGCAGCCCTGACAGCGGGAGTCCGACCGGGGAGCTGTTTTTT. Protein sequence: CASSPDSGSPTGELFF. The chain uses TRBV5-4 and TRBJ2-2; 8 positions match TRBD2. Trimming took 4 bases from V and 5 from J; bases not matched to a gene: 10. Germline CDR1 SGHNT, CDR2 YYREEE (reference sequence). The length of the CDR3 is 16 residues.

With respect to this clone: Different DNA sequences within this sample yield the same CDR3. The rearrangement links TRBV7-2 to TRBJ2-7, with no clear D. The V end was cut by 5 bases, the J end by 4 bases, with 9 bases between. Per germline, CDR1 SGHTA and CDR2 FQGNSA. The CDR3 runs 12 residues. The CDR3 loop is CASSPSLYEQYF. The CDR3 DNA follows: TGTGCCAGCAGCCCCAGCCTTTACGAGCAGTACTTC.

Many counts were recorded for this clone. The CDR3 is CASSLSGTATKNIQYF. The DNA for the CDR3 is TGTGCCAGCAGCTTATCCGGGACAGCCACCAAAAACATTCAGTACTTC. The rearrangement uses TRBV7-2 and TRBJ2-4, with 7 bases fitting TRBD1. V lost 2 bases and J lost 2; bases outside the gene matches: 6. Germline V gene lookup returns CDR1 SGHTA and CDR2 FQGNSA. The length of the CDR3 is 16 residues.

This clone was seen many times. The CDR3 protein is CASSRNREGETQYF. The CDR3 coding sequence is TGTGCCAGCTCACGTAACAGGGAAGGAGAGACCCAGTACTTC. The V and J genes are TRBV18 and TRBJ2-5; possible D gene TRBD1, 6 bases. The CDR3 has 14 amino acids. With 4 bases removed from V and 4 bases from J, the gap between germline ends came to 13 bases. The germline gives CDR1 KGHSH, CDR2 LQKENI.

The genes are TRBV5-4 and TRBJ2-6, with TRBD2 as a possible D gene (5 bases). Germline CDR1 and CDR2: SGHNT and YYREEE (reference sequence). There are 18 residues in the CDR3. Trimming stripped 0 bases from V and 0 bases from J, with 13 bases between. The CDR3 spells CASSLVGRLSSGANVLTF. As DNA, the CDR3 is TGTGCCAGCAGCTTGGTGGGGAGACTCAGCTCTGGGGCCAACGTCCTGACTTTC.

This clone has a count of ten or more. The chain combines TRBV13 with TRBJ2-3; D unresolved. CDR1 is PRHDT and CDR2 is FYEKMQ in the germline V gene (reference sequence). The CDR3 runs to 15 residues. Trimming removed 2 bases from V and 0 bases from J, with 9 bases in between. The CDR3 loop is CASSLHEISTDTQYF. For the CDR3, the DNA is TGTGCCAGCAGCTTACACGAGATAAGCACAGATACGCAGTATTTT.

The CDR3 coding sequence is TGTGCCAGTACTCCAGGGGGGTATAGCAATCAGCCCCAGCATTTT. Translated, it gives CASTPGGYSNQPQHF. The V and J genes are TRBV6-6 and TRBJ1-5; TRBD1 aligns across 7 bases. The CDR3 totals 15 residues. The V gene's germline CDR1 is MNHNY and CDR2 SVGAGI (reference sequence). The V segment lost 9 bases and the J segment 0 bases; nucleotides outside the gene matches: 8.

This chain uses TRBV29-1 with TRBJ1-5; perhaps TRBD1 as D (6 bases). Germline CDR1 SQVTM, CDR2 ANQGSEA. The CDR3 is 13 amino acids. V lost 4 bases to trimming and J lost 4 bases, with 11 bases between them. The CDR3 DNA is TGCAGCGTTGCCGGGACAAAAAATCAGCCCCAGCATTTT. It specifies CSVAGTKNQPQHF.

The chain is built from TRBV7-2 and TRBJ2-7; 7 bases align to TRBD1. V lost 5 bases and J lost 7; bases outside the gene matches: 11. Germline-derived CDR1 and CDR2 are SGHTA and FQGNSA. The CDR3 extends over 14 amino acids. CDR3 amino acids: CASSRQEQGTEQYF. The CDR3, as DNA: TGTGCCAGCAGCCGCCAGGAACAGGGGACGGAGCAGTACTTC.

This chain links TRBV27 with TRBJ1-1; 8 positions agree with TRBD1. The V gene's germline CDR1 is MNHEY and CDR2 SMNVEV (reference sequence). This CDR3 contains 14 residues. Trimming at V came to 6 bases and at J to 1 base, leaving 4 bases not matched to a gene. DNA for the CDR3: TGTGCCAGCAGATTACAGGGGGAGAACACTGAAGCTTTCTTT. It codes for CASRLQGENTEAFF.

In this sample, this clone turned up a few times. CDR3 sequence: CASSADFSAKNIQYF. DNA of the CDR3: TGTGCCAGCAGCGCAGACTTTAGTGCCAAAAACATTCAGTACTTC. The chain couples TRBV7-9 to TRBJ2-4; no reliable D call. V lost 5 bases to trimming and J lost 1 base, with 12 bases between them. Germline assignment: CDR1 SEHNR and CDR2 FQNEAQ (reference sequence). The CDR3 totals 15 residues.

This clone was seen at least ten times. The chain couples TRBV29-1 to TRBJ2-3, with D possibly being TRBD1 or TRBD2 (6 bases each). CDR1 is SQVTM and CDR2 is ANQGSEA in the germline V gene. The CDR3 totals 12 residues. Trimming took off 7 bases at V and 6 bases at J, with 14 bases between the two ends. CDR3 region: CSAERGGDTQYF. The CDR3 region has the DNA TGCAGCGCGGAAAGAGGGGGGGATACGCAGTATTTT.

This clone was recorded a few times. This chain links TRBV7-9 with TRBJ2-1; a possible D gene is TRBD2 (6 bases). Trimming took 5 bases from V and 2 from J, leaving 19 bases between them. The CDR3 is 17 amino acids. The germline CDR1 and CDR2 sequences are SEHNR and FQNEAQ (reference sequence). The CDR3 DNA follows: TGTGCCAGCAGCCGACGCTCAGCGCGGGATACCTACAATGAGCAGTTCTTC. Residues: CASSRRSARDTYNEQFF.

V usage is TRBV19 and J usage is TRBJ1-5; D uncertain. Trimming shortened V by 8 bases and J by 4 bases, and 15 bases separated the two germline ends. The length of the CDR3 is 14 residues. Germline assignment: CDR1 LNHDA and CDR2 SQIVND (reference sequence). The CDR3 region has the DNA TGTGCCAGTGGTCCCTCCGCTGGGAATCAGCCCCAGCATTTT. Its protein product is CASGPSAGNQPQHF.